Listed below are T cell receptor beta chains from one sample, sequenced in a study of untreated major depressive disorder. The assay was immunoSEQ multiplex PCR, and TCRdb's table has in-frame clones only and misses some. The sample includes about 22,000 clones, around nine tenths of them seen just once. What was sequenced was CD4+ T cells from PBMCs. These receptors were collected from a woman between 40 and 50 years old in good health. Each CDR3 is given with its conserved first and last residue. Fields, in order: V gene, J gene, CDR3 protein.

V: TRBV27
J: TRBJ1-5
CDR3: CASRLAWGNQPQHF

V: TRBV4-2
J: TRBJ1-2
CDR3: CASSLGREGGYTF

V: TRBV4-3
J: TRBJ1-1
CDR3: CASSQNRNTEAFF

V: TRBV6-1
J: TRBJ2-5
CDR3: CASSASGTGGETQYF

V: TRBV6-5
J: TRBJ1-2
CDR3: CASSSLGGTANYGYTF

V: TRBV9
J: TRBJ2-3
CDR3: CASSVNSGAYTDTQYF

V: TRBV6-6
J: TRBJ2-2
CDR3: CASRRLSIGELFF

V: TRBV27
J: TRBJ1-1
CDR3: CASSPQLNTEAFF

V: TRBV7-9
J: TRBJ1-1
CDR3: CASTLTGDNTEAFF

V: TRBV6-5
J: TRBJ1-6
CDR3: CASSLTGTADSPLHF

V: TRBV29-1
J: TRBJ2-3
CDR3: CSVGGGGGTDTQYF

V: TRBV6-1
J: TRBJ1-6
CDR3: CASNTGTGDNSPLHF

V: TRBV6-6
J: TRBJ2-1
CDR3: CASSPGYEQFF

V: TRBV18
J: TRBJ2-7
CDR3: CASSPPATYEQYF

V: TRBV29-1
J: TRBJ1-1
CDR3: CSVDRFLNTEAFF

V: TRBV7-2
J: TRBJ1-1
CDR3: CASRPRPVNTEAFF

V: TRBV30
J: TRBJ2-7
CDR3: CAQRQGLNYEQYF

V: TRBV28
J: TRBJ1-3
CDR3: CAAPRQGGGNTIYF

V: TRBV5-6
J: TRBJ2-7
CDR3: CASSGLALTYEQYF

V: TRBV4-2
J: TRBJ2-6
CDR3: CASSQEPRTAGGSSGANVLTF

V: TRBV21-1
J: TRBJ1-5
CDR3: CASSPSRAPGRKGGNQPQHF

V: TRBV7-9
J: TRBJ2-7
CDR3: CASRDRGDYEQYF

V: TRBV6-6
J: TRBJ1-2
CDR3: CASSYSRQGHTGYTF